The 13 T cell receptor beta chains below all came from one sample that was sequenced in a study of neoadjuvant anti-PD-1 for oral cavity cancer. Some clones are missing from TCRdb's copy, which holds only in-frame ones; the method was immunoSEQ multiplex PCR. The data contain more than 13,000 clones, around 70% of them singletons. This material consisted of PBMCs, taken before nivolumab (anti-PD-1) treatment. The origin of the receptors is a person between 40 and 79 years old with oral cavity squamous cell carcinoma.

This chain uses TRBV5-1 with TRBJ2-5; D ambiguous. This CDR3 region has 15 residues. Trimming removed 0 bases at V and 3 bases at J, with 12 bases between. CDR1 and CDR2 (germline): SGHRS, YFSETQ. CDR3 nucleotides: TGCGCCAGCAGCTTGGGTATGTGGGCAGAAGAGACCCAGTACTTC. Translating gives CASSLGMWAEETQYF.

This chain connects TRBV19 to TRBJ2-6; TRBD1 might be the D (5 bases). Per germline, CDR1 LNHDA and CDR2 SQIVND (reference sequence). This CDR3 spans 15 amino acids. Trimming left V 5 bases short and J 1 base short, with 9 bases between. As DNA, the CDR3 is TGTGCCAGTAGTCCAGGGAAGTCTGGGGCCAACGTCCTGACTTTC. Protein: CASSPGKSGANVLTF.

The rearrangement joins TRBV10-3 to TRBJ2-1, with 9 bases lining up with TRBD1. V lost 2 bases and J lost 7; bases outside the gene matches: 6. The CDR3 is made up of 15 amino acids. Germline V gene data show CDR1 as ENHRY and CDR2 as SYGVKD. DNA of the CDR3: TGTGCCATCAGTGAGGTACAGGGGGCGAATAATGAGCAGTTCTTC. Translated, it gives CAISEVQGANNEQFF.

This clone has just a few counts. The chain has TRBV10-1 and TRBJ2-7, with no clear D. V was clipped by 4 bases and J by 0 bases, with 13 bases between them. The CDR3 loop spans 15 amino acids. CDR1 and CDR2 (germline): WNHNN, SYGVQD (reference sequence). The CDR3 nucleotides read TGCGCCAGCAGTGTATCACTAAGCAGCTCCTACGAGCAGTACTTC. Its translation: CASSVSLSSSYEQYF.

The chain links TRBV6-1 to TRBJ1-2; 10 nucleotides align to TRBD1. J lost 7 bases, V lost 1 base, and 12 bases had no gene match. The length of the CDR3 is 17 residues. Germline V lookup: CDR1 MNHNS, CDR2 SASEGT. The CDR3 DNA reads as TGTGCCAGCAGTGAAGGCTCCGGGACAGGGGTTCGTGCTGGCTACACCTTC. Translation: CASSEGSGTGVRAGYTF.

The chain uses TRBV5-1 and TRBJ1-1; the D is unclear. V was clipped by 0 bases and J by 4 bases, with 13 bases between them. The CDR3 has 15 residues. Germline CDR1 is SGHRS and CDR2 is YFSETQ. In DNA form, the CDR3 reads TGCGCCAGCAGCTTGGTCAAGGGAATCGGCACTGAAGCTTTCTTT. It is translated as CASSLVKGIGTEAFF.

This chain joins TRBV11-2 and TRBJ1-2; D unclear. From germline, CDR1 is SGHAT and CDR2 FQNNGV. The CDR3 consists of 13 residues. V lost 7 bases, J lost 5 bases, and 14 bases lay in between. The chain's CDR3 is CASNGPTGYGYTF. CDR3 coding DNA: TGTGCCAGCAACGGACCCACCGGGTATGGCTACACCTTC.

In this sample, this clone turned up once. The CDR3 nucleotides are TGTGCCAGCAGCTTGGGTGGGCTAGCGGGCTACAATGAGCAGTTCTTC. The encoded protein is CASSLGGLAGYNEQFF. The rearrangement uses TRBV5-8 and TRBJ2-1; the match to TRBD2 covers 8 bases. Germline-derived CDR1 and CDR2 are SGHTS and YDEGEE. CDR3 length: 16 amino acids. With 0 bases clipped from V and 3 bases from J, the junction kept 5 bases outside the gene matches. Based on the CDR3 plus reference TRBV5-8 and TRBJ2-1, the full variable domain is EAGVTQSPTHLIKTRGQQATLRCSPISGHTSVYWYQQALGLGLQFLLWYDEGEERNRGNFPPRFSGRQFPNYSSELNVNALELEDSALYLCASSLGGLAGYNEQFFGPGTRLTVL.

V is TRBV7-8 and J is TRBJ2-7; D gene unclear. The CDR3 spans 13 residues. Germline CDR1 reads SGHVS; CDR2 reads FQNEAQ. V lost 2 bases to trimming and J lost 3 bases, with 8 bases between them. The CDR3 DNA sequence: TGTGCCAGCAGCTTAACCTCTTACTACGAGCAGTACTTC. Protein sequence: CASSLTSYYEQYF.

A few counts support this clone. V gene TRBV4-1 combines with J gene TRBJ1-2, with D possibly being TRBD1 (5 bases). The germline CDR1 and CDR2 sequences are MGHRA and YSYEKL. The CDR3 is made up of 14 amino acids. V was cut by 1 base and J by 3 bases, with 9 bases left in between. CDR3 DNA: TGCGCCAGCAGCCAAGTTGGGGGGGACTATGGCTACACCTTC. The encoded protein is CASSQVGGDYGYTF.

Only a few counts were recorded for this clone. The rearrangement joins TRBV25-1 to TRBJ1-1, with D possibly TRBD1 on 6 matching bases. V was trimmed by 4 bases and J by 5 bases, leaving 11 bases between them. Per the germline V gene, CDR1 is MGHDK and CDR2 is SYGVNS. The CDR3 contains 13 residues. CDR3 DNA: TGTGCCAGCAGTGCCGGGACAACGACTGAAGCTTTCTTT. Residues: CASSAGTTTEAFF.

The V gene is TRBV11-1, the J gene TRBJ1-3, with 7 bases lining up with TRBD1. J lost 0 bases, V lost 5 bases, and 7 bases had no gene match. The CDR3 has 16 residues. Germline V gene lookup returns CDR1 SGHAT and CDR2 FQDESV (reference sequence). In nucleotides, the CDR3 is TGTGCCAGCAGCGCTCCGGACAGGCACTCTGGAAACACCATATATTTT. It yields the protein CASSAPDRHSGNTIYF.

This sequence joins TRBV25-1 and TRBJ1-5; 8 nucleotides align to TRBD1. CDR1 and CDR2 from the germline V gene are MGHDK and SYGVNS. V shed 6 bases and J 5 bases; nucleotides not matched to a gene: 9. The CDR3 consists of 15 residues. In DNA form, the CDR3 reads TGTGCCAGCAGGGGCGACAGGGGAGACGATCAGCCCCAGCATTTT. It codes for CASRGDRGDDQPQHF.